This entry concerns a single T cell receptor beta chain. CDR3 length: 15 residues. J was trimmed by 4 bases and V by 0 bases; bases with no gene match: 7. Germline V gene data show CDR1 as SGHRS and CDR2 as YFSETQ. The sample is drawn from a study of blood T cell repertoires in COVID-19. Study background: PBMCs, B-cell-depleted T cells, or T cells were the source of the cDNA or gDNA that made up the material.

In the source study's methods: Estimation of nucleated cell counts was performed using reference gene primer amplification. TCRdb's copy holds only in-frame clones and misses some; the assay was immunoSEQ multiplex PCR. V, J and clone size are those of that table, while D and trimming were read from the DNA. The sample lists approximately 300,000 clones, roughly 90% occurring once. The J gene is TRBJ2-7, the V gene TRBV5-1, with TRBD2 matching over 7 bases. Sequencing input: PBMCs or T cells enriched from blood (not recorded which). The origin of this receptor is a man in his 60s who had recovered from COVID-19. The CDR3 is CASSLAGSGGYEQYF. DNA for the CDR3: TGCGCCAGCAGCTTGGCAGGGTCGGGGGGATACGAGCAGTACTTC.